This TCR beta chain originates from a study of cytomegalovirus exposure and HLA in healthy donors (dated by TCRdb to about 2017). In terms of the full investigation: A later analysis indicated that the 130 or so validation repertoires were generated on the platform also employed for the 700 or so repertoires of the first cohort. The aim of the study was to test whether cataloging public T cell receptors could identify signatures of past pathogen exposure. Along with the roughly 670-subject first cohort, a separate validation cohort of roughly 110 different subjects was used. The study combined high-throughput TCR immunosequencing, statistical association of individual TCRs with disease status, and machine learning to predict cytomegalovirus infection status. Results and caveats for the whole study, not just this receptor: The authors suggested that the approach could potentially be extended to other disease states and immunological phenotypes. Most TCR sequences were seen in very few donors, while some public TCRs were found in many individuals. The study gave a list of more than 150 TCR beta chains associated with cytomegalovirus. A later analysis found that TCRs clustered in the first cohort also tended to co-occur in the 120 validation repertoires, with roughly 95% of cluster scores above 0. A later analysis lacked HLA typing for the validation cohort, so it scored co-occurrence in that cohort across all 110 or so repertoires. Cytomegalovirus status was reported to be diagnosed by the classifier with high specificity and sensitivity in both the original and validation cohorts. Three of the identified cytomegalovirus-associated TCR beta chains were confirmed in vitro to be specific for cytomegalovirus antigens.

Points on this clone: This receptor's antigen is unknown. Per-nucleotide qualities are absent, and no much larger clonotype sits a single base away.

Receptor libraries were prepared by the immunoSEQ multiplex PCR assay. For the original study's pipeline: To diagnose cytomegalovirus status from the catalog of TCR beta chain sequences, a statistical classification framework was built. The source is immuneACCESS, and TCRdb retained only in-frame sequences with V and J called. Part of the clones is not carried over; for the studies checked, unresolved V genes explain less than half of this, and the remainder is unexplained. For V, J and clone size, that table is used; D and trimming come from the DNA. Recorded for this sample are 150,000 or so clones; roughly 83% of them occurred a single time. Of the sample, roughly 10% falls within the top ten clones. Separate from the approximately 730-subject first cohort, the validation cohort of about 110 subjects was the group to which the donors belonged. At the junction V is shortened by 11 bases and J by 4 bases, with 14 bases in between. For CDR1 and CDR2, the germline V gene lists SNHLY and FYNNEI. Including cysteine and phenylalanine, the CDR3 has 12 amino acids. Only the CDR3 portion is preserved as DNA: 36 bases, with reading frame beginning at the first base.

The rearrangement combines TRBV2 with TRBJ1-2, with a weak D call of TRBD1 (5 bases match). This clonotype originated in a young man in good health and CMV-seropositive. Material: PBMCs. The CDR3 reads CAVLIQAYGYTF. The DNA is TGTGCCGTTCTAATACAGGCCTATGGCTACACCTTC.